This passage covers 28 T cell receptor beta chains from one sample sequenced in a study of T cells in Graves' hyperthyroidism and ophthalmopathy. From RNA transcripts, TCR beta CDR3 regions were amplified. HTBI primers were employed in a first-round RT-PCR of the TCR CDR3. A single record per CDR3 protein comes from TCRdb applying MiXCR to the multiplex PCR reads. This table has under 450,000 distinct CDR3 sequences, about 15% appearing once. Input material: blood. These receptors were obtained from a woman under 30 with Graves' hyperthyroidism.

This clonotype has a count of ten or more. This chain links TRBV2 with TRBJ2-1; 10 bases line up with TRBD2. The J segment lost 0 bases and the V segment lost 8 bases, leaving 22 bases of the junction unmatched. Germline assignment: CDR1 SNHLY and CDR2 FYNNEI. The CDR3 has 21 residues. The CDR3 spells CASSRTTSGNEKTSSYNEQFF. Written as DNA, the CDR3 is TGTGCCAGCTCAAGAACTACTAGCGGGAATGAAAAAACGAGCTCCTACAATGAGCAGTTCTTC.

Details on this clonotype: With a much larger clone just one base away, this may be a read error. The chain employs TRBV7-2 and TRBJ2-1; D possibly uses TRBD1 or TRBD2 (6 bases each). This CDR3 region has 14 residues. CDR1 and CDR2 (germline): SGHTA, FQGNSA. The V end was cut by 4 bases, the J end by 5 bases, with 12 bases between. CDR3 residues: CASSWGATNNEQFF. In DNA form, the CDR3 reads TGTGCCAGCAGCTGGGGGGCTACGAACAATGAGCAGTTCTTC.

Ten or more counts support this clonotype. V usage is TRBV6-1 and J usage is TRBJ2-2, with TRBD2 matching 10 bases. This CDR3 has 17 amino acids. Germline loops: CDR1 MNHNS, CDR2 SASEGT. Trimming removed 4 bases from V and 1 base from J; junction bases left unmatched: 6. Here the CDR3 DNA reads TGTGCCAGCAGTGGAAATCCTAGCGGGGGGAACACCGGGGAGCTGTTTTTT. As protein: CASSGNPSGGNTGELFF.

Comments on this clonotype: A much larger clone is a single base away; this may be a read error. The chain joins TRBV29-1 to TRBJ1-2; the D gene is possibly TRBD1 (5 bases). Germline assignment: CDR1 SQVTM and CDR2 ANQGSEA. Trimming took 4 bases from V and 8 from J, leaving 23 bases between them. The CDR3 runs 15 residues. For the CDR3, the DNA is TGCAGCGTTGGCGTGGACATTGCAATACGGGGGGGCTACACCTTC. Residues: CSVGVDIAIRGGYTF.

This clonotype was observed many times. The chain recombines TRBV7-9 with TRBJ1-2, with D unclear. V gave up 0 bases and J gave up 0 bases, with 2 bases separating them. CDR1 and CDR2 (germline): SEHNR, FQNEAQ (reference sequence). The CDR3 is 13 residues long. The CDR3 is CASSLATNYGYTF. The CDR3 nucleotides read TGTGCCAGCAGCTTAGCGACTAACTATGGCTACACCTTC.

This clonotype was recorded many times. The rearrangement joins TRBV20-1 to TRBJ1-5; D is possibly TRBD1 (5 bases). The ends were cut back, 0 bases at V and 0 bases at J, with 12 bases in the middle. CDR1 is DFQATT and CDR2 is SNEGSKA in the germline V gene (reference sequence). The CDR3 is 16 amino acids. The CDR3 sequence: CSARDRLRGSNQPQHF. The CDR3 nucleotides read TGCAGTGCTAGAGATCGATTGAGGGGTAGCAATCAGCCCCAGCATTTT.

This clonotype was picked up many times. Written as DNA, the CDR3 is TGTGCCAGCAGCTCTGGACCCAATCAGCCCCAGTATTTT. Encoded protein: CASSSGPNQPQYF. The chain couples TRBV7-3 to TRBJ1-5, with D uncertain. The end of the DNA aligns better with TRBJ2-3, so the J call may be wrong. From germline, CDR1 is SGHTA and CDR2 FQGTGA. The CDR3 runs 13 residues.

The sample holds many counts of this clonotype. J is TRBJ2-1 and V is TRBV11-3; 9 bases agree with TRBD2. V dropped 2 bases and J dropped 9; count of bases not matched to a gene: 17. Germline CDR1 SGHNT, CDR2 YENEEA. The CDR3 runs to 18 residues. CDR3 nucleotides: TGTGCCAGCAGCTTAAGTAGTAGGGTCCTAGCGGGGCGCGGTGAGCAGTTCTTC. It encodes CASSLSSRVLAGRGEQFF.

The V gene is TRBV20-1, the J gene TRBJ2-7, with TRBD1 matching over 8 bases. The CDR3 covers 14 residues. The V and J ends lost 6 bases and 6 bases, in that order; junction bases with no gene match: 13. The germline CDR1 and CDR2 sequences are DFQATT and SNEGSKA (reference sequence). The CDR3 region has the DNA TGCAGTGCACCTGCGGTAGACAGGGGTGGCGAGCAGTACTTC. This translates into CSAPAVDRGGEQYF.

The chain uses TRBV28 and TRBJ2-4; TRBD1 might be the D (5 bases). Germline values: CDR1 MDHEN, CDR2 SYDVKM. V was pared by 3 bases and J by 0 bases, with 15 bases between. The CDR3 is made up of 17 amino acids. CDR3 bases: TGTGCCAGCAGTTTTGGCTGGGGCAGGATAGCCAAAAACATTCAGTACTTC. It specifies CASSFGWGRIAKNIQYF.

The chain carries TRBV6-5 and TRBJ1-4; no clear D gene. The CDR3 runs 16 residues. The V end was cut by 2 bases, the J end by 1 base, with 11 bases between. The germline V gene encodes CDR1 MNHEY and CDR2 SVGAGI. The CDR3 coding sequence is TGTGCCAGCAGTTACAAAGTCTCGGTAACTAATGAAAAACTGTTTTTT. This translates into CASSYKVSVTNEKLFF.

In its sample, this clonotype was seen many times. The V call is TRBV28, the J call TRBJ1-1, with D possibly matching TRBD1 (5 bases). V lost 2 bases and J 6 bases, leaving 10 bases between the germline ends. The CDR3 extends over 13 amino acids. The V gene's germline CDR1 is MDHEN and CDR2 SYDVKM. The CDR3 spells CASSLRGLPEAFF. The CDR3 coding sequence is TGTGCCAGCAGTTTAAGGGGTCTTCCTGAAGCTTTCTTT.

In this sample, this clonotype turned up many times. The genes are TRBV7-3 and TRBJ2-3, with D perhaps given as TRBD1 or TRBD2 (5 bases each). Trimming left V 5 bases short and J 4 bases short, with 16 bases between. This CDR3 contains 15 residues. Germline CDR1 and CDR2: SGHTA and FQGTGA. CDR3 DNA sequence: TGTGCCAGCAGCCTTAACCCGGGACCCCCAGATACGCAGTATTTT. This sequence encodes CASSLNPGPPDTQYF. Together with reference TRBV7-3 and TRBJ2-3, the CDR3 gives the full variable domain: GAGVSQTPSNKVTEKGKYVELRCDPISGHTALYWYRQSLGQGPEFLIYFQGTGAADDSGLPNDRFFAVRPEGSVSTLKIQRTERGDSAVYLCASSLNPGPPDTQYFGPGTRLTVL.

The table lists this clonotype with many counts. This chain connects TRBV2 to TRBJ2-5; 7 bases line up with TRBD1. CDR1 SNHLY and CDR2 FYNNEI come from the germline V gene. V was clipped by 6 bases and J by 4 bases; unmatched bases: 5. The CDR3 consists of 13 residues. The CDR3 protein is CASRVTGRETQYF. The DNA for the CDR3 is TGTGCCAGCAGAGTGACAGGGCGAGAGACCCAGTACTTC.

The V gene is TRBV20-1, the J gene TRBJ2-7; D not resolved. V was pared by 1 base and J by 6 bases, with 10 bases between. Per germline, CDR1 DFQATT and CDR2 SNEGSKA (reference sequence). This CDR3 spans 12 amino acids. DNA of the CDR3: TGCAGTGCTAGAGCCGGGCCGCGCGAGCAGTACTTC. It yields the protein CSARAGPREQYF.

This clonotype was detected ten times or more. The chain is built from TRBV12-3 or TRBV12-4 and TRBJ2-2; 7 bases line up with TRBD2. The CDR3 runs to 16 residues. J lost 4 bases, V lost 4 bases, and 9 bases had no gene match. CDR3 sequence: CASSSRGGLGTGELFF. The CDR3 bases are TGTGCCAGCAGTTCCCGGGGAGGGTTGGGCACCGGGGAGCTGTTTTTT.

This chain uses TRBV19 with TRBJ1-5; 12 bases are shared with TRBD1. Looked up from germline, CDR1 is LNHDA and CDR2 is SQIVND (reference sequence). Trimming took 4 bases from V and 6 from J; bases not matched to a gene: 10. The CDR3 length is 17 residues. CDR3 sequence reads: CASSNPGTGGSSQPQHF. The CDR3 DNA sequence: TGTGCCAGTAGTAACCCCGGGACAGGGGGCTCGAGTCAGCCCCAGCATTTT.

This clonotype was found many times. The rearrangement uses TRBV11-2 and TRBJ1-5; 8 bases fit TRBD1. Germline V gene sequence: CDR1 SGHAT, CDR2 FQNNGV. The CDR3 covers 15 residues. V shed 5 bases, J shed 5 bases, and the junction held 8 bases outside the gene matches. CDR3 in DNA: TGTGCCAGCAGCGGGCCAGGGGGCAGTGATCAGCCCCAGCATTTT. The encoded protein is CASSGPGGSDQPQHF.

This clonotype occurred many times. The rearrangement links TRBV12-3 or TRBV12-4 to TRBJ2-1; no firm D call. The V and J ends lost 6 bases and 4 bases respectively, with 7 bases between them. The CDR3 runs to 12 residues. CDR3 region: CASRLFYNEQFF. CDR3 DNA sequence: TGTGCCAGCAGGTTATTTTACAATGAGCAGTTCTTC.

This chain uses TRBV29-1 with TRBJ1-1; 10 bases match TRBD1. The trim removed 5 bases at V and 0 bases at J, leaving 9 bases unmatched. There are 16 residues in the CDR3. The germline V gene has CDR1 SQVTM and CDR2 ANQGSEA. The CDR3 sequence is CSVPDRGKVMNTEAFF. Here the CDR3 DNA reads TGCAGCGTTCCGGACAGGGGGAAGGTCATGAACACTGAAGCTTTCTTT.

This clonotype was found many times. The chain links TRBV2 to TRBJ2-2; D is unresolved. CDR1 is SNHLY, CDR2 FYNNEI, per germline. Trimming shortened V by 0 bases and J by 8 bases, and 10 bases separated the two germline ends. This CDR3 is built from 14 residues. CDR3 DNA: TGTGCCAGCAGTGAAGCAGTACTGGTGGGGGAGCTGTTTTTT. As protein: CASSEAVLVGELFF.

This clonotype was counted between two and nine times. V and J are TRBV27 and TRBJ2-3, with 14 nucleotides matching TRBD2. The CDR3 consists of 21 residues. V gave up 0 bases and J gave up 6 bases; unmatched junction bases: 17. Germline CDR1 and CDR2: MNHEY and SMNVEV (reference sequence). The CDR3 region is CASSLSVMTSGGGAGVDTQYF. The CDR3 nucleotides read TGTGCCAGCAGTTTATCAGTCATGACTAGCGGGGGGGGGGCGGGTGTGGATACGCAGTATTTT.

This clonotype was observed at least ten times. The CDR3 DNA is TGTGCCAGCAGCTTAGCCGGGGGAGAAGGCGGTGACGCTTTCTTT. Its protein is CASSLAGGEGGDAFF. V and J are TRBV13 and TRBJ1-1; the D gene is possibly TRBD1 (5 bases). The CDR3 is 15 amino acids. V shed 1 base and J shed 11 bases, with 20 bases lying between them. Looked up from germline, CDR1 is PRHDT and CDR2 is FYEKMQ (reference sequence).

Details on this clonotype: One base away lies a much larger clone, so this may be a sequencing read error. The gene calls are TRBV2 and TRBJ2-6; TRBD1 might be the D (5 bases). The CDR3 has 14 residues. Germline CDR1 SNHLY, CDR2 FYNNEI. This chain's CDR3 is CAGRTLPGANVLTF. CDR3 DNA: TGTGCAGGCAGGACACTGCCTGGGGCCAACGTCCTGACTTTC.

This chain connects TRBV5-6 to TRBJ1-5; the D gene is possibly TRBD1 (5 bases). Per germline, CDR1 SGHDT and CDR2 YYEEEE. This CDR3 has 12 residues. V was trimmed by 6 bases and J by 7 bases, leaving 11 bases between them. CDR3 nucleotide sequence: TGTGCCAGCAACGTCTGGGGCCAGCCCCAGCATTTT. Amino acids: CASNVWGQPQHF.

Turning to this clonotype: With a much larger clone just one base away, this may be a read error. The rearrangement links TRBV10-3 to TRBJ2-7; unclear D gene. This CDR3 comprises 11 residues. The ends were cut back, 5 bases at V and 3 bases at J, with 5 bases in the middle. Germline V CDR1 and CDR2: ENHRY, SYGVKD. DNA of the CDR3: TGTGCCATCAGTTCCCTCTACGAGCAGTACTTC. It codes for CAISSLYEQYF.

This clonotype occurred many times. V and J are TRBV6-6 and TRBJ1-5; possible D gene TRBD1, 5 bases. The germline V gene encodes CDR1 MNHNY and CDR2 SVGAGI (reference sequence). The CDR3 spans 15 residues. V was cut by 0 bases and J by 0 bases, with 6 bases left in between. The CDR3 protein is CASSYSDSSNQPQHF. The DNA of the CDR3 is TGTGCCAGCAGTTACTCCGACAGTAGCAATCAGCCCCAGCATTTT.

This clonotype was seen many times. The chain carries TRBV30 and TRBJ1-4; D possibly corresponds to TRBD1 (5 bases). The CDR3 covers 15 residues. CDR1 and CDR2 (germline): GTSNPN, SVGIG (reference sequence). Trimming took 0 bases from V and 0 from J, leaving 8 bases between them. CDR3 residues: CAWSVGDATNEKLFF. The CDR3 DNA reads as TGTGCCTGGAGTGTAGGGGACGCAACTAATGAAAAACTGTTTTTT.